This T cell receptor beta chain was sequenced during a study of chemoradiotherapy in HPV16-positive cancers. The table came from immunoSEQ multiplex PCR; TCRdb's copy has only in-frame clones and leaves some out. This repertoire shows some 31,000 clones, about nine tenths found once; its top ten account for approximately 22%. Trimming took 6 bases from V and 4 from J; bases not matched to a gene: 9. Germline-derived CDR1 and CDR2 are LGHNT and FRNRAP. The CDR3 covers 15 residues. The chain uses TRBV12-5 and TRBJ2-5; 9 bases line up with TRBD1. This receptor was identified in a human donor with HPV-associated anogenital cancer. The specimen comprised blood, sampled from a patient who underwent chemoradiotherapy. The DNA for the CDR3 is TGTGCTAGTGGATACGGGACAGGGCTGGGAGAGACCCAGTACTTC. Protein sequence: CASGYGTGLGETQYF.